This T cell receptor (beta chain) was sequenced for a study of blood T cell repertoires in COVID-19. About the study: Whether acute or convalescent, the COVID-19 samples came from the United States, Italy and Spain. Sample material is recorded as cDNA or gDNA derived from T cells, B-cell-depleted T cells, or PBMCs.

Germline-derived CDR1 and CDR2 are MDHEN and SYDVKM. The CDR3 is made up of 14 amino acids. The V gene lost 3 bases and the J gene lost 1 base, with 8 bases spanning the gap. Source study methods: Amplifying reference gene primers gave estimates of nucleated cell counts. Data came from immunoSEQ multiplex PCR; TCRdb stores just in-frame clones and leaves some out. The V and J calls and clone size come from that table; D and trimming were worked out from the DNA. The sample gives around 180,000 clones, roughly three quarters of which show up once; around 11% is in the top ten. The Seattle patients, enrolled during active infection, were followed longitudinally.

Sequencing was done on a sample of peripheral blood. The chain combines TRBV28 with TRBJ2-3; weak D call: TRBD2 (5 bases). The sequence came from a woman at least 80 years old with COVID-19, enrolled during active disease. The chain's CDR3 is CASSFLLGTDTQYF. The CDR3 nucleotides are TGTGCCAGCAGTTTTTTACTAGGCACAGATACGCAGTATTTT.